This T cell receptor beta chain was documented in a study of cytomegalovirus exposure and HLA in healthy donors. Study-wide background: A subsequent analysis reported that the approximately 120 validation repertoires were produced on the same platform that had also been used for the 600 to 800 first-cohort repertoires. Overall study findings and caveats: High specificity and sensitivity for cytomegalovirus status were reported for the classifier. One later analysis, an examination of the 100 to 150 validation repertoires, found that first-cohort TCR clusters tended to co-occur in them.

Produced via immunoSEQ multiplex PCR; TCRdb's table is partial and in-frame only. The data contain roughly 200,000 clones, approximately 84% of them singletons. This clone was seen once. Its antigen remains unidentified. The V and J ends lost 7 bases and 2 bases, in that order; junction bases with no gene match: 6. The CDR3 loop spans 15 amino acids. Germline-derived CDR1 and CDR2 are MNHEY and SVGAGI. Input material: PBMCs. This TCR derives from a woman aged 18 to 35 in good health and CMV-seropositive. V and J are TRBV6-5 and TRBJ2-7, with TRBD2 matching over 12 bases. The CDR3 nucleotides are TGTGCCAGCACTAGCGGGGGGGCGAAACCCTACGAGCAGTACTTC. Translating gives CASTSGGAKPYEQYF.